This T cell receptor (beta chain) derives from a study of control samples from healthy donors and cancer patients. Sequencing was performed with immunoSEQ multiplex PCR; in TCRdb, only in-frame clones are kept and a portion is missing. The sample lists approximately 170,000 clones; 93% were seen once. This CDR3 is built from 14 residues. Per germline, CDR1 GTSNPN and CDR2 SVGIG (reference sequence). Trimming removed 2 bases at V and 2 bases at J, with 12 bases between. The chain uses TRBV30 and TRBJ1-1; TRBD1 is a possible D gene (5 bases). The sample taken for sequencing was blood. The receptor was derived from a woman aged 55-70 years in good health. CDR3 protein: CAWSLRGFNTEAFF. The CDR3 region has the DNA TGTGCCTGGAGTTTAAGGGGTTTTAACACTGAAGCTTTCTTT.